The T cell receptor beta chain under discussion was sequenced for a study of T cell repertoires in cytomegalovirus infection. The wider study: Through public TCR beta signatures, both CMV infection and matching HLA type were indicated. Regarding the study as a whole: The cumulative frequency of public TCR beta families identified carriers of CMV plus the relevant HLA. There were HLA-C-restricted CMV-specific TCR beta clonotypes dominating the ex vivo response.

TCRdb re-derived calls from the reads in MiXCR, one entry per CDR3 protein. The sample carries 500,000 to 600,000 distinct CDR3 sequences, approximately 15% recorded once. This clonotype was counted at least ten times. Its antigen is as yet unknown. CDR1 is SGHVS and CDR2 is FQNEAQ in the germline V gene. V was pared by 0 bases and J by 10 bases, with 14 bases of the junction left unmatched. This CDR3 is 18 amino acids long. The TCR comes from a human donor in good health (CMV status not recorded). Some clones in this sample may be carry-over from other donors' samples. The chain links TRBV7-8 to TRBJ1-6, with TRBD1 identical over 8 bases. The sequenced sample was CD8+ T cells from PBMCs. In nucleotides, the CDR3 is TGTGCCAGCAGCTTAGCGCTATCACAGGGGGACCTTTGGTCACCCCTCCACTTT. It codes for CASSLALSQGDLWSPLHF.